The 9 T cell receptor beta chains presented below share a single source sample, sequenced in a study of T cell responses to AZD1222 COVID-19 vaccine. Method: immunoSEQ multiplex PCR; TCRdb's copy keeps in-frame clones and lacks some. Here the sample spans around 130,000 clones, approximately 90% being singletons. Sample: peripheral blood, taken on day 0 of AZD1222 vaccination. These receptors were obtained from an adult in good health.

The rearrangement uses TRBV29-1 and TRBJ2-5; no reliable D call. The CDR3 spans 14 residues. V shed 0 bases and J shed 0 bases, with 8 bases lying between them. The germline gives CDR1 SQVTM, CDR2 ANQGSEA. The CDR3, as DNA: TGCAGCGTTGAAGATTACGGATACCAAGAGACCCAGTACTTC. This sequence encodes CSVEDYGYQETQYF.

This clone appeared once. The chain couples TRBV6-5 to TRBJ2-3, with TRBD2 as a possible D gene (5 bases). This CDR3 spans 16 amino acids. Germline CDR1 and CDR2: MNHEY and SVGAGI. Trimming cost V 2 bases and J 0 bases, with 12 bases left between them. The CDR3 reads CASSYAGLLSTDTQYF. The CDR3 nucleotides are TGTGCCAGCAGTTACGCCGGACTGCTTAGCACAGATACGCAGTATTTT.

V and J are TRBV23-1 and TRBJ1-5, with no clear D. TRBV23-1 is assigned to the ORF class and has an uncertain function. V lost 0 bases and J 2 bases, leaving 11 bases between the germline ends. The CDR3 covers 16 residues. CDR3 bases: TGCGCCAGCAGTCAATCGATCGGGCCTTGCAATCAGCCCCAGCATTTT. It translates to CASSQSIGPCNQPQHF.

The chain uses TRBV10-1 and TRBJ2-5; D gene ambiguous. The CDR3 is made up of 12 amino acids. Trimming removed 3 bases at V and 2 bases at J, with 4 bases between. Germline V gene sequence: CDR1 WNHNN, CDR2 SYGVQD (reference sequence). In DNA form, the CDR3 reads TGCGCCAGCAGTGATCAACAAGAGACCCAGTACTTC. It is translated as CASSDQQETQYF.

This clone was seen just once. V and J are TRBV10-3 and TRBJ2-7; D remains unclear. This CDR3 has 14 residues. V dropped 0 bases and J dropped 1 base, with 7 bases sitting between them. Germline CDR1 ENHRY, CDR2 SYGVKD. In nucleotides, the CDR3 is TGTGCCATCAGTGAGTCCACCGGGTCCTACGAGCAGTACTTC. Translated: CAISESTGSYEQYF.

The chain links TRBV6-5 to TRBJ2-7, with D unclear. V was trimmed by 8 bases and J by 0 bases, leaving 11 bases between them. From germline, CDR1 is MNHEY and CDR2 SVGAGI. The CDR3 is made up of 13 amino acids. CDR3 coding DNA: TGTGCCAGCTTTAGTGCAGGCTCCTACGAGCAGTACTTC. The encoded protein is CASFSAGSYEQYF.

The chain uses TRBV18 and TRBJ2-2, with TRBD2 matching over 9 bases. The CDR3 consists of 16 residues. V shed 6 bases, J shed 1 base, and the junction held 6 bases outside the gene matches. The germline gives CDR1 KGHSH, CDR2 LQKENI. CDR3 bases: TGTGCCAGCTCTCTTAGCGGGGGAAGGAACACCGGGGAGCTGTTTTTT. This sequence encodes CASSLSGGRNTGELFF.

V is TRBV4-1 and J is TRBJ1-4; the D is unclear. The CDR3 extends over 15 amino acids. V lost 1 base and J lost 2, with 8 bases in between. Germline CDR1 and CDR2: MGHRA and YSYEKL. In DNA, the CDR3 is TGCGCCAGCAGCCAAGTGTGGCCCACTAATGAAAAACTGTTTTTT. Translated, it gives CASSQVWPTNEKLFF.

This chain links TRBV6-5 with TRBJ1-4; 7 bases are shared with TRBD1. The CDR3 is 15 amino acids. J gave up 3 bases and V 6 bases, and 7 bases lay outside the gene matches. Germline V gene lookup returns CDR1 MNHEY and CDR2 SVGAGI. The CDR3 protein is CASRTGNLANEKLFF. The CDR3 DNA reads as TGTGCCAGCAGGACAGGGAATTTGGCTAATGAAAAACTGTTTTTT.